Following are 30 T cell receptor beta chains from one sample sequenced in a study of cytomegalovirus exposure and HLA in healthy donors. This PCR relied on a set of 60 Vbeta primers and 13 Jbeta primers. Measured with immunoSEQ multiplex PCR; TCRdb has only the in-frame clones, and not every one. This table has roughly 150,000 clones, less than 85% appearing once. Sequences were obtained from PBMCs. These receptors originate from a woman aged 50 to 60 in good health and CMV-seropositive.

The chain joins TRBV14 to TRBJ1-5; TRBD1 aligns across 7 bases. J lost 2 bases, V lost 1 base, and 5 bases had no gene match. CDR1 and CDR2 from the germline V gene are SGHDN and FVKESK. The CDR3 has 16 amino acids. CDR3 in DNA: TGTGCCAGCAGCCAAGTCCAGGGGGGTGGCAATCAGCCCCAGCATTTT. It encodes CASSQVQGGGNQPQHF.

This clone showed up just a few times. The chain uses TRBV6-6 and TRBJ2-2; D call uncertain. CDR3 length: 14 residues. V was trimmed by 2 bases and J by 4 bases, leaving 8 bases between them. Germline V CDR1 and CDR2: MNHNY, SVGAGI (reference sequence). The chain's CDR3 is CASSYPYPTGELFF. CDR3 coding DNA: TGTGCCAGCAGTTACCCGTATCCCACCGGGGAGCTGTTTTTT.

This chain links TRBV5-6 with TRBJ1-6; no clear D gene. V was trimmed by 0 bases and J by 0 bases, leaving 10 bases between them. The germline CDR1 and CDR2 sequences are SGHDT and YYEEEE. The length of the CDR3 is 17 residues. The CDR3 loop reads CASSLGAGSSYNSPLHF. As DNA, the CDR3 is TGTGCCAGCAGCTTGGGGGCTGGGAGCTCCTATAATTCACCCCTCCACTTT.

The CDR3 loop is CASSLVTGTSGAGEQYF. The DNA of the CDR3 is TGTGCCAGCAGCTTAGTGACCGGGACTAGCGGGGCGGGGGAGCAGTACTTC. The chain recombines TRBV7-6 with TRBJ2-7; TRBD2 matches 13 bases. The J segment lost 7 bases and the V segment lost 1 base, leaving 10 bases of the junction unmatched. The germline V gene has CDR1 SGHVS and CDR2 FNYEAQ. The CDR3 extends over 17 amino acids.

V and J are TRBV5-1 and TRBJ1-1; D not resolved. This CDR3 region has 13 residues. Trimming took off 3 bases at V and 6 bases at J, with 12 bases between the two ends. Germline assignment: CDR1 SGHRS and CDR2 YFSETQ. This CDR3 reads CASSSDLLSEAFF. Here the CDR3 DNA reads TGCGCCAGCAGCTCCGACTTATTGTCTGAAGCTTTCTTT.

The chain uses TRBV6-6 and TRBJ2-2; D may be TRBD1 (8 bases). The V gene's germline CDR1 is MNHNY and CDR2 SVGAGI (reference sequence). The CDR3 consists of 15 residues. Trimming removed 5 bases from V and 7 bases from J, with 17 bases in between. Written as DNA, the CDR3 is TGTGCCAGCAGTGACCTGACAGGGGAGGGCGGGGAGCTGTTTTTT. Protein: CASSDLTGEGGELFF.

This rearrangement joins TRBV6-5 to TRBJ2-1; 7 nucleotides match TRBD1. With V trimmed by 5 bases and J by 1 base, 5 bases remained unmatched. CDR3 length: 15 residues. Germline loops: CDR1 MNHEY, CDR2 SVGAGI. CDR3 bases: TGTGCCAGCAGTATACAGGGGTTGTCCTACAATGAGCAGTTCTTC. Its translation is CASSIQGLSYNEQFF.

The J gene is TRBJ1-1, the V gene TRBV14; 7 bases agree with TRBD1. Germline V gives CDR1 SGHDN, CDR2 FVKESK. This CDR3 has 13 residues. V dropped 6 bases and J dropped 4; count of bases not matched to a gene: 5. CDR3 DNA: TGTGCCAGCAGTTTGTCAGGGGGCACTGAAGCTTTCTTT. This codes for CASSLSGGTEAFF.

This clone was detected once. V usage is TRBV18 and J usage is TRBJ1-6; no clear D. The CDR3 length is 16 residues. Germline-derived CDR1 and CDR2 are KGHSH and LQKENI. V lost 5 bases and J lost 0, with 11 bases in between. The CDR3: CASSAYTSSYNSPLHF. Written as DNA, the CDR3 is TGTGCCAGCTCAGCTTATACAAGCTCCTATAATTCACCCCTCCACTTT.

The chain is built from TRBV7-2 and TRBJ2-7; 10 nucleotides agree with TRBD2. Germline CDR1 reads SGHTA; CDR2 reads FQGNSA. V lost 4 bases to trimming and J lost 5 bases; unmatched junction nucleotides: 8. CDR3 length: 15 amino acids. CDR3 sequence (DNA): TGTGCCAGCAGCTCACCTAGCGGGGGATTCCACGAGCAGTACTTC. Protein product: CASSSPSGGFHEQYF. Supplemented by reference TRBV7-2 and TRBJ2-7, the full variable domain reads GAGVSQSPSNKVTEKGKDVELRCDPISGHTALYWYRQSLGQGLEFLIYFQGNSAPDKSGLPSDRFSAERTGGSVSTLTIQRTQQEDSAVYLCASSSPSGGFHEQYFGPGTRLTVT.

This chain joins TRBV4-3 and TRBJ1-2; D is ambiguous. V was pared by 0 bases and J by 1 base, with 9 bases between. Germline V gene data show CDR1 as LGHNA and CDR2 as YSLEER. The CDR3 sequence is 15 residues long. The CDR3 here is CASSQEDRFNYGYTF. Written as DNA, the CDR3 is TGCGCCAGCAGCCAAGAAGATCGGTTTAACTATGGCTACACCTTC.

In this sample, this clone turned up once. The chain has TRBV18 and TRBJ1-2; D gene unclear. V was pared by 0 bases and J by 6 bases, with 11 bases between. CDR1 and CDR2 (germline): KGHSH, LQKENI. This CDR3 contains 14 residues. This CDR3 reads CASSPPPGLDGYTF. The CDR3 nucleotides are TGTGCCAGCTCACCACCGCCGGGGTTGGATGGCTACACCTTC.

This chain links TRBV6-5 with TRBJ2-3, with D possibly being TRBD1 (5 bases). The CDR3 has 14 residues. With 5 bases removed from V and 2 bases from J, the gap between germline ends came to 11 bases. Germline loops: CDR1 MNHEY, CDR2 SVGAGI. As DNA, the CDR3 is TGTGCCAGCAGTGAGGTGGGGCTCACAGATACGCAGTATTTT. As protein: CASSEVGLTDTQYF.

V and J are TRBV7-9 and TRBJ2-1, with a weak D call TRBD1 (7 bases). The germline V gene has CDR1 SEHNR and CDR2 FQNEAQ (reference sequence). This CDR3 has 16 residues. Trimming left V 5 bases short and J 3 bases short, with 17 bases between. The CDR3 loop reads CASSDTAGGNYNEQFF. Written as DNA, the CDR3 is TGTGCCAGCAGCGACACGGCAGGGGGGAACTACAATGAGCAGTTCTTC.

The V gene is TRBV10-3, the J gene TRBJ1-1, with a possible D match to TRBD1 (5 bases). The CDR3 has 15 residues. V lost 0 bases and J 0 bases, leaving 8 bases between the germline ends. CDR1 ENHRY and CDR2 SYGVKD come from the germline V gene. The DNA for the CDR3 is TGTGCCATCAGTGAGTCACCAGGGATGAACACTGAAGCTTTCTTT. Translating gives CAISESPGMNTEAFF.

This clone was detected a few times. V usage is TRBV14 and J usage is TRBJ1-1; 7 nucleotides align to TRBD1. V shed 10 bases and J 5 bases; nucleotides not matched to a gene: 7. CDR3 size: 12 residues. CDR1 is SGHDN, CDR2 FVKESK, per germline. The CDR3 bases are TGTGCCAACTCCGGACAGGAAACTGAAGCTTTCTTT. Residues: CANSGQETEAFF.

The rearrangement uses TRBV23-1 and TRBJ1-5; D not resolved. TRBV23-1 is an ORF, and what it does is uncertain. The germline V and J ends were trimmed by 0 bases and 14 bases, with 14 bases remaining between them. The CDR3 sequence is 13 residues long. CDR3 protein: CASSQSGPGRKHF. The CDR3 bases are TGCGCCAGCAGTCAATCAGGGCCGGGGAGAAAGCATTTT.

This clone occurred once. V gene TRBV9 combines with J gene TRBJ2-7; 8 bases fit TRBD2. Germline V gene sequence: CDR1 SGDLS, CDR2 YYNGEE. V lost 4 bases and J lost 0; bases outside the gene matches: 12. This CDR3 spans 17 amino acids. The CDR3 DNA reads as TGTGCCAGCAGCCCCTCCCGGGGGGGATCCTACTCCTACGAGCAGTACTTC. Protein product: CASSPSRGGSYSYEQYF.

This clone was counted between two and nine times. The V gene is TRBV6-5, the J gene TRBJ1-2; the D gene is possibly TRBD1 (5 bases). V gave up 5 bases and J gave up 13 bases, with 14 bases separating them. The CDR3 is made up of 11 amino acids. Per the germline V gene, CDR1 is MNHEY and CDR2 is SVGAGI. The CDR3 nucleotides read TGTGCCAGCAGTCAGGGTCCGGACGGCACCTTC. This gives the protein CASSQGPDGTF.

The chain employs TRBV21-1 and TRBJ2-7; the DNA was not compared with TRBD1, the D call given in the table. TRBV21-1 represents a pseudogene. CDR3 size: 15 residues. The CDR3 DNA sequence: TGTGCCAGCAGCAAAGTGAAGGGGCGTTACTACGAGCAGTACTTC. This translates into CASSKVKGRYYEQYF.

The table lists this clone with a count of one. The chain employs TRBV28 and TRBJ2-5; 8 positions match TRBD1. Per the germline V gene, CDR1 is MDHEN and CDR2 is SYDVKM. The CDR3 contains 15 residues. The J segment lost 5 bases and the V segment lost 8 bases, leaving 13 bases of the junction unmatched. DNA of the CDR3: TGTGCCAGCCAAACCCTTACAGGGGGAAGCGAGACCCAGTACTTC. Its protein is CASQTLTGGSETQYF.

This clone was picked up one time. The gene calls are TRBV18 and TRBJ2-7; the match to TRBD1 covers 8 bases. Unmatched junction bases numbered 7, after V lost 5 bases and J lost 4 bases. CDR1 and CDR2 from the germline V gene are KGHSH and LQKENI. The CDR3 is made up of 14 amino acids. CDR3 in amino acids: CASSFQGAAYEQYF. CDR3 nucleotides: TGTGCCAGCTCATTTCAGGGGGCTGCGTACGAGCAGTACTTC. Using reference TRBV18 and TRBJ2-7 for the parts outside the CDR3, the full variable domain is NAGVMQNPRHLVRRRGQEARLRCSPMKGHSHVYWYRQLPEEGLKFMVYLQKENIIDESGMPKERFSAEFPKEGPSILRIQQVVRGDSAAYFCASSFQGAAYEQYFGPGTRLTVT.

This clone was counted a few times. The CDR3 region is CASSDLLAGGTDTQYF. CDR3 nucleotides: TGTGCCAGCAGCGACTTACTAGCGGGAGGTACAGATACGCAGTATTTT. V gene TRBV5-8 combines with J gene TRBJ2-3, with TRBD2 identical over 12 bases. The germline V gene encodes CDR1 SGHTS and CDR2 YDEGEE. This CDR3 is 16 amino acids long. V was clipped by 4 bases and J by 3 bases; unmatched bases: 6.

J is TRBJ1-1 and V is TRBV27; TRBD1 is a possible D gene (6 bases). The CDR3 totals 13 residues. The germline V gene encodes CDR1 MNHEY and CDR2 SMNVEV (reference sequence). Trimming removed 7 bases from V and 1 base from J, with 10 bases in between. The CDR3 DNA is TGTGCCAGCATGAGGGGACAGAACACTGAAGCTTTCTTT. It specifies CASMRGQNTEAFF.

This clone showed up just a few times. The rearrangement uses TRBV19 and TRBJ1-1; TRBD1 agrees at 9 bases. After removal of 7 bases from V and 2 bases from J, the junction contained 11 bases not matched to a gene. The CDR3 length is 16 residues. The germline V gene encodes CDR1 LNHDA and CDR2 SQIVND (reference sequence). Written as DNA, the CDR3 is TGTGCCAGTAAAGCGGGACAGGGAACTCCAAACACTGAAGCTTTCTTT. Amino acid sequence: CASKAGQGTPNTEAFF.

The chain is built from TRBV30 and TRBJ1-5, with a possible D match to TRBD1 (6 bases). CDR1 and CDR2 (germline): GTSNPN, SVGIG (reference sequence). V was trimmed by 3 bases and J by 6 bases, leaving 12 bases between them. The CDR3 is 13 residues long. Here the CDR3 DNA reads TGTGCCTGGAGCGCAGACAGGACTCAGCCCCAGCATTTT. Translation gives CAWSADRTQPQHF. Together with reference TRBV30 and TRBJ1-5, the CDR3 gives the full variable domain: SQTIHQWPATLVQPVGSPLSLECTVEGTSNPNLYWYRQAAGRGLQLLFYSVGIGQISSEVPQNLSASRPQDRQFILSSKKLLLSDSGFYLCAWSADRTQPQHFGDGTRLSIL.

CDR3 coding DNA: TGTGCCAGCCTCACGGGGTATGAGCAGTTCTTC. It translates to CASLTGYEQFF. This chain connects TRBV2 to TRBJ2-1; D is possibly TRBD2 (5 bases). Germline V gene data show CDR1 as SNHLY and CDR2 as FYNNEI. The CDR3 contains 11 residues. Between the trimmed V and J ends, which lost 8 bases and 8 bases, there was a span of 10 bases.

The genes are TRBV2 and TRBJ2-1; 12 nucleotides match TRBD2. V was pared by 6 bases and J by 8 bases, with 8 bases of the junction left unmatched. The CDR3 consists of 15 residues. Germline V CDR1 and CDR2: SNHLY, FYNNEI. DNA for the CDR3: TGTGCCAGCAGGCTACTAGCGGGGGGCCACGATGAGCAGTTCTTC. As protein: CASRLLAGGHDEQFF.

The chain links TRBV4-3 to TRBJ2-7, with 10 bases lining up with TRBD1. Germline values: CDR1 LGHNA, CDR2 YSLEER. The V gene end was trimmed by 3 bases and the J gene end by 7 bases; junction bases not matched to a gene: 12. This CDR3 comprises 16 residues. The CDR3 protein is CASSQTAGQGHPEQYF. The CDR3 DNA reads as TGCGCCAGCAGCCAGACTGCGGGACAGGGGCACCCGGAGCAGTACTTC.

The J gene is TRBJ1-1, the V gene TRBV5-6; 7 nucleotides align to TRBD1. Germline lookup yields CDR1 SGHDT and CDR2 YYEEEE. The CDR3 covers 15 residues. Trimming at V came to 4 bases and at J to 6 bases, leaving 12 bases not matched to a gene. In nucleotides, the CDR3 is TGTGCCAGCAGCACGACAGGGAGGTTAAGGGCTGAAGCTTTCTTT. It specifies CASSTTGRLRAEAFF. The whole variable domain, filled in from reference TRBV5-6 and TRBJ1-1, reads DAGVTQSPTHLIKTRGQQVTLRCSPKSGHDTVSWYQQALGQGPQFIFQYYEEEERQRGNFPDRFSGHQFPNYSSELNVNALLLGDSALYLCASSTTGRLRAEAFFGQGTRLTVV.